This paragraph reports one T cell receptor (beta chain). Its cognate antigen is unknown. This same CDR3 is encoded by further DNA sequences in the sample. The sample comes from a study of Ad26.COV2.S vaccination and SARS-CoV-2 variants. For the study at large: Intramuscular Ad26.COV2.S doses were given once or twice, 56 days apart. Study-level results: Recipients given vaccine exceeded placebo recipients in spike-specific TCR breadth.

Using immunoSEQ multiplex PCR, the repertoire was profiled, and TCRdb retains in-frame clones only, with some absent. This sample has around 300,000 clones, with around 89% found just once. Treatment reported: around 19 received Ad26.COV2.S at low or high dose, single or two shots; five or six received placebo; per-sample allocation not given. Sampling was performed 63 days after the first vaccine or placebo injection. Ad26.COV2.S expressed prefusion-stabilized spike from the original Wuhan strain. This CDR3 is 15 amino acids long. Trimming took 0 bases from V and 6 from J; bases not matched to a gene: 5. Germline V gives CDR1 SGHRS, CDR2 YFSETQ.

The source of this sequence is a person between 18 and 65 years old who received the Ad26.COV2.S COVID-19 vaccine or a placebo. This specimen consisted of peripheral blood, obtained in a trial of Ad26.COV2.S vaccine versus placebo. The chain employs TRBV5-1 and TRBJ1-1; 10 bases are a match to TRBD1. CDR3 residues: CASSLGPGTGAEAFF. In DNA form, the CDR3 reads TGCGCCAGCAGCTTGGGACCCGGGACAGGGGCTGAAGCTTTCTTT.